The following is a TCR beta chain sequence with its context. The sample is drawn from a study of blood T cell repertoires in COVID-19. Profiling relied on immunoSEQ multiplex PCR, and the TCRdb table lists in-frame clones only, not all of them. This table holds 250,000 to 350,000 clones, 89% found once. The receptor comes from a woman aged 55-70 years with acute or convalescent COVID-19. Sequencing was performed on peripheral blood.

The CDR3 loop reads CASTPTGQQPQHF. DNA for the CDR3: TGTGCCAGTACTCCGACAGGGCAACAGCCCCAGCATTTT. The rearrangement uses TRBV19 and TRBJ1-5; TRBD1 agrees at 7 bases. Unmatched junction bases numbered 7, after V lost 7 bases and J lost 7 bases. The CDR3 spans 13 residues. The germline CDR1 and CDR2 sequences are LNHDA and SQIVND (reference sequence).